This T cell receptor beta chain was retrieved from a study of cytomegalovirus exposure and HLA in healthy donors. General study results and limits: The study labeled 150 to 200 TCR beta chains cytomegalovirus-associated.

Comment on this clone: The antigen is undetermined.

The table came from immunoSEQ multiplex PCR; TCRdb's copy has only in-frame clones and leaves some out. In the table there are under 250,000 clones, 75% to 90% of which are singletons. The receptor was isolated from a woman under 30 in good health and CMV-seronegative. Material for sequencing was PBMCs.

CDR3: CSARDGETQYF. In nucleotides, the CDR3 is TGCAGTGCTAGAGATGGGGAGACCCAGTACTTC. The V gene is TRBV20-1, the J gene TRBJ2-5; D not certain. Germline V gives CDR1 DFQATT, CDR2 SNEGSKA (reference sequence). CDR3 length: 11 residues. V gave up 0 bases and J gave up 5 bases, with 4 bases separating them.